Each of the 5 T cell receptor beta chains below was sequenced from the same sample in a study of response to subunit inactivated influenza vaccine. Each CDR3 protein is one row after TCRdb ran MiXCR on the RT-PCR reads. The sample holds 800,000 or so distinct CDR3 sequences, approximately 21% seen once. The sequenced sample was PBMCs from blood, obtained 4 to 6 days after vaccination. Receptors originate from a man aged 50 to 59 who received an inactivated influenza vaccine.

This clonotype was seen a handful of times. CDR3 sequence reads: CASSLAFGSGREYNEQFF. The DNA for the CDR3 is TGTGCCAGCAGCTTAGCGTTCGGAAGCGGGAGAGAGTACAATGAGCAGTTCTTC. J is TRBJ2-1 and V is TRBV7-2; 8 nucleotides match TRBD2. J was trimmed by 4 bases and V by 0 bases; bases with no gene match: 11. There are 18 residues in the CDR3. CDR1 is SGHTA and CDR2 is FQGNSA in the germline V gene.

The V and J genes are TRBV20-1 and TRBJ2-3; tentative D call: TRBD1 (5 bases). This CDR3 region has 15 residues. Germline V gene lookup returns CDR1 DFQATT and CDR2 SNEGSKA (reference sequence). Trimming removed 5 bases at V and 4 bases at J, with 19 bases between. The CDR3 region is CSAEPRAPGPDTQYF. In nucleotides, the CDR3 is TGCAGTGCTGAGCCCAGGGCCCCGGGCCCAGATACGCAGTATTTT.

This rearrangement joins TRBV7-3 to TRBJ2-1; D may be TRBD2 (6 bases). CDR3 size: 14 residues. Germline CDR1 reads SGHTA; CDR2 reads FQGTGA. V lost 4 bases and J 5 bases, leaving 12 bases between the germline ends. The CDR3 spells CASSSPPGDNEQFF. CDR3 bases: TGTGCCAGCAGCTCCCCGCCGGGGGACAATGAGCAGTTCTTC.

This clonotype was observed a handful of times. The chain links TRBV29-1 to TRBJ1-2, with unresolved D. Trimming left V 5 bases short and J 4 bases short, with 14 bases between. The CDR3 covers 13 residues. Germline V gene lookup returns CDR1 SQVTM and CDR2 ANQGSEA. As DNA, the CDR3 is TGCAGCGTTTTCCTCCCGGAGATCTATGGCTACACCTTC. Translation gives CSVFLPEIYGYTF.

This clonotype was counted between two and nine times. The chain is built from TRBV20-1 and TRBJ2-7, with TRBD1 identical over 9 bases. The CDR3 length is 14 residues. Germline V lookup: CDR1 DFQATT, CDR2 SNEGSKA (reference sequence). Germline trimming cut 6 bases from V and 5 bases from J; bases unmatched to any gene: 11. CDR3 sequence (DNA): TGCAGTGCAGGGACAGGGAGGCAAAGAAACGAGCAGTACTTC. It encodes CSAGTGRQRNEQYF.